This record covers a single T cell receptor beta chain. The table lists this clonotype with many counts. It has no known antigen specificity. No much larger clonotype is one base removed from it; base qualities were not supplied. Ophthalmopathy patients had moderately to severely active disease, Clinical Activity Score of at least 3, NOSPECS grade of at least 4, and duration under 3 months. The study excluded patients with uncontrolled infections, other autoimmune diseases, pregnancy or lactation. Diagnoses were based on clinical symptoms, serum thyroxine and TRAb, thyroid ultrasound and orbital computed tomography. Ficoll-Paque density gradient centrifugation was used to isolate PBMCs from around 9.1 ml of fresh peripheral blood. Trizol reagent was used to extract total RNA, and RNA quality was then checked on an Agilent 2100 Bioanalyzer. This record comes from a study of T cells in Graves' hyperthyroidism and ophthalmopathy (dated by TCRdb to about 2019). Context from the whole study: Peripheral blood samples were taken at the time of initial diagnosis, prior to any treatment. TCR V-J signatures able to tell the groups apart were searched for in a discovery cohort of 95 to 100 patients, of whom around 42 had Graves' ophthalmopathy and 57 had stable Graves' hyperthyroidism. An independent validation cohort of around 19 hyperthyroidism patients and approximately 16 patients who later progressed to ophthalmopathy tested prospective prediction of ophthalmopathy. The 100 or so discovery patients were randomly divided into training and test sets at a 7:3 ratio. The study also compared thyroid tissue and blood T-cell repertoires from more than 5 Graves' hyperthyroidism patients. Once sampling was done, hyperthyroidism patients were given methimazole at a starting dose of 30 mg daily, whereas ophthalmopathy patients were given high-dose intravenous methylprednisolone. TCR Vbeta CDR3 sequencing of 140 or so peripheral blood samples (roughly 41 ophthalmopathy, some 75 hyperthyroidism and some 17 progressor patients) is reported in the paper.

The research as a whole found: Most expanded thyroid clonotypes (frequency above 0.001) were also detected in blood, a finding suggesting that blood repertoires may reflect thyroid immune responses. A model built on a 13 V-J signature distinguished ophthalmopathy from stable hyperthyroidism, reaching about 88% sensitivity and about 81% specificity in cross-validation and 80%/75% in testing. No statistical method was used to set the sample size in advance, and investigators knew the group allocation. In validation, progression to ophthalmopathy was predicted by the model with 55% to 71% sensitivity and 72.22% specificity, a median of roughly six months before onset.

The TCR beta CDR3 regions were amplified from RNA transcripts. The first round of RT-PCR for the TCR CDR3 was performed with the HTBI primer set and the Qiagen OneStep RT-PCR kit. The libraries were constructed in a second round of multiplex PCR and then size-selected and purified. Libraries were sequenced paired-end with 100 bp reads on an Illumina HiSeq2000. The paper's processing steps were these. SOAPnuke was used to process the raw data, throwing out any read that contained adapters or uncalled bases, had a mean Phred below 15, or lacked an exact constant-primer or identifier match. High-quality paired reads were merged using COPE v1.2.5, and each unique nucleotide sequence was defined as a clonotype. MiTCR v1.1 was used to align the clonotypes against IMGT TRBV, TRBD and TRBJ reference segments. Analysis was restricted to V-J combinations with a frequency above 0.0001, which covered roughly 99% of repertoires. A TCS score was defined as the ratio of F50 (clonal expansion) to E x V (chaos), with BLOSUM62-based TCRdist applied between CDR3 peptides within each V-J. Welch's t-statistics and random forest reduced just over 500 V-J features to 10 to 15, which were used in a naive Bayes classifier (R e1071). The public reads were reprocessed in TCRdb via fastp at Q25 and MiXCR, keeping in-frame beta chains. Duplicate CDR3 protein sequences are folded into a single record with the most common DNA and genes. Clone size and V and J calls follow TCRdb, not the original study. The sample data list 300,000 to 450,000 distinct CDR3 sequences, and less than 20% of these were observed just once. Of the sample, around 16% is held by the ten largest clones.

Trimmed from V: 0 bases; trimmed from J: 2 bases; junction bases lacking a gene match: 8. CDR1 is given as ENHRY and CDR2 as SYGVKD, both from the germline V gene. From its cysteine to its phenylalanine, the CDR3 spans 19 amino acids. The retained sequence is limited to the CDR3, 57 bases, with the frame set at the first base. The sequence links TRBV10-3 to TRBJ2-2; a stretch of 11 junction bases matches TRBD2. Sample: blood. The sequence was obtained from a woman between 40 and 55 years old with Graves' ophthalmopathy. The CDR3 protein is CAISESAWLAGGNTGELFF. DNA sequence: TGTGCCATCAGTGAGTCGGCCTGGCTAGCGGGAGGTAACACCGGGGAGCTGTTTTTT.